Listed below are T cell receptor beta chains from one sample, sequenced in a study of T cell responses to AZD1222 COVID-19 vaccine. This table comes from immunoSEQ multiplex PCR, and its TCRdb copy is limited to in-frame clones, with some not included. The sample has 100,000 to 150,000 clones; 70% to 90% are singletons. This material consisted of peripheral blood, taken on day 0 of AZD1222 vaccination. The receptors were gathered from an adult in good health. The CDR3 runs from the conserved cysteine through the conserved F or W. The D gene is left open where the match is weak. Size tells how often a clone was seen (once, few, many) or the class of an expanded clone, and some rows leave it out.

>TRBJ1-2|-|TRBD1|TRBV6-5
TGTGCCAGCAGGAGACAGGGGGCGCAGGATGGCTACACCTTC
CASRRQGAQDGYTF
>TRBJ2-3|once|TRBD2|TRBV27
TGTGCCAGCAGTTCGGGGACTAGCGGGAGCGTAGATACGCAGTATTTT
CASSSGTSGSVDTQYF
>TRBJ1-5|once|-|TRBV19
TGTGCCAGTAGTATCACGAGTCTCGATCAGCCCCAGCATTTT
CASSITSLDQPQHF
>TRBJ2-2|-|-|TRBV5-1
TGCGCCAGCAGCTTGGCTTTCGAGACAGGGAACACCGGGGAGCTGTTTTTT
CASSLAFETGNTGELFF
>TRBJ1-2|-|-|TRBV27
TGTGCCAGCAGTTTAGCCGGGGCTGCGGGCTACACCTTC
CASSLAGAAGYTF
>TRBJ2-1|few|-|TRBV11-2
TGTGCCAGCAGCTCCGGAGGAGGGCCCGATGAGCAGTTCTTC
CASSSGGGPDEQFF
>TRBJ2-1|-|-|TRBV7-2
TGTGCCAGCGGGCCCGGGCGGTATAGGGACAATGAGCAGTTCTTC
CASGPGRYRDNEQFF
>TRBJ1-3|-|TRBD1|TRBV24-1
TGTGCCACCAGTGGTCATTCGGACAGGGGGAACACCATATATTTT
CATSGHSDRGNTIYF
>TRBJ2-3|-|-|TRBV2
TGTGCCAGCAGTGAAAAGAAGGGGGAATTCGAGGATACGCAGTATTTT
CASSEKKGEFEDTQYF
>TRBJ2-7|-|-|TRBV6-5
TGTGCCAGCTCCACATCCGGAGACGGAAACTACGAGCAGTACTTC
CASSTSGDGNYEQYF
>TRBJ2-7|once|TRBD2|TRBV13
TGTGCCAGCAGTCATAGCGGGAGGGCCTACGAGCAGTACTTC
CASSHSGRAYEQYF
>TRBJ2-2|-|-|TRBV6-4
TGTGCCAGCAGCAACACGGGGGACACCGGGGAGCTGTTTTTT
CASSNTGDTGELFF
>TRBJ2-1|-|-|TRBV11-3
TGTGCCAGCAGCCGGAGTTGGGCAGCGCGAAACAATGAGCAGTTCTTC
CASSRSWAARNNEQFF
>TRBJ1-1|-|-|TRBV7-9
TGTGCCAGCAGCTTATTGGCGGAGGTCACTGAAGCTTTCTTT
CASSLLAEVTEAFF
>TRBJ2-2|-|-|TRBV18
TGTGCCAGCTCACGTCGGACAATCGGGGAGCTGTTTTTT
CASSRRTIGELFF
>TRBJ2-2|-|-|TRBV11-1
TGTGCCAGCAGCTTAGGAGAGTCGAGGGAGCTGTTTTTT
CASSLGESRELFF
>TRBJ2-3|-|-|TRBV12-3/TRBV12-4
TGTGCCAGCAGTGTCACTAGCACAGATACGCAGTATTTT
CASSVTSTDTQYF
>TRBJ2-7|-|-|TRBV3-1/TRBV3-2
TGTGCCAGCAGCCAAGGGGAGCGGTTCTACGAGCAGTACTTC
CASSQGERFYEQYF
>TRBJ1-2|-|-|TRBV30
TGTGCCTGGAGTGTGCGGGATGGCTACACCTTC
CAWSVRDGYTF
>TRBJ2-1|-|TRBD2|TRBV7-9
TGTGCCAGCAGCTTAGGAGGCCGTGCGGCTAGCGGGATTTACAATGAGCAGTTCTTC
CASSLGGRAASGIYNEQFF
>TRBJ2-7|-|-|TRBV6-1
TGTGCCAGCAGTGAAGCGGGCCTGGCCTACGAGCAGTACTTC
CASSEAGLAYEQYF
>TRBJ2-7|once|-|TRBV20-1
TGCAGTGCTAGTATATTGAGCTCCTACGAGCAGTACTTC
CSASILSSYEQYF
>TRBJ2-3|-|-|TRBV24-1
TGTGCCACCAGTGATTATGCAGACACAGATACGCAGTATTTT
CATSDYADTDTQYF
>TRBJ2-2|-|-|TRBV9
TGTGCCAGCAGCGTGTCCAGAAACACCGGGGAGCTGTTTTTT
CASSVSRNTGELFF
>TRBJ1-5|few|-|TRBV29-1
TGCAGCGTTGAACAGGGAGGCAATCAGCCCCAGCATTTT
CSVEQGGNQPQHF